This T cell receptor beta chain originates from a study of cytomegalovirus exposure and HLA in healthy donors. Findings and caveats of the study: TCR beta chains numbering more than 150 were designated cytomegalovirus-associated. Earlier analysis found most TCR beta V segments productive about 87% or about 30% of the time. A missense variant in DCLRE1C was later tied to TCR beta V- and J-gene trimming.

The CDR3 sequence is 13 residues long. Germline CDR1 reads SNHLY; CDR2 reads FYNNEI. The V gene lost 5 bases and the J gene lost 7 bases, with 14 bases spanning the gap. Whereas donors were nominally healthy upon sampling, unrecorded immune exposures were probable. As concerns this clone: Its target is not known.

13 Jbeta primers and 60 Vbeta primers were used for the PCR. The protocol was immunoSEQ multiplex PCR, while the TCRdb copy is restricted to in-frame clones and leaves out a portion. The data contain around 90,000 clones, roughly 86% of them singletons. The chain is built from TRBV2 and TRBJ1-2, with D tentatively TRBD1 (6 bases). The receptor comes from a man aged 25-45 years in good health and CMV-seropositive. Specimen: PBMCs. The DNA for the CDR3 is TGTGCCAGCAGTCTCACAGGGTTGGCTGGCTACACCTTC. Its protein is CASSLTGLAGYTF.